This TCR beta chain is from a study of monozygotic twins with inflammatory bowel disease. UMIs that included a 6-nucleotide sample barcode were added by template switching, which took place during cDNA synthesis. TCRdb reprocessed the 5' RACE reads, keeping one entry per CDR3 protein, no DNA. Here the sample table reports just over 300,000 distinct CDR3 sequences. Points on this clonotype: Antigen: not known.

The study's findings and limits: Repertoires of patients may have been made more variable by differing immunosuppressive treatments.

Sequenced material: blood. This TCR derives from a human donor with ulcerative colitis or Crohn's disease, or a healthy co-twin of an affected twin (not recorded which).

The CDR3 spells CASSLASGFQETQYF. This rearrangement joins TRBV5-1 to TRBJ2-5. Germline V gene lookup returns CDR1 SGHRS and CDR2 YFSETQ. The CDR3 spans 15 residues.